This TCR beta chain was identified in a study of blood T cell repertoires in COVID-19. Study background: There were acute and convalescent COVID-19 samples, and they came from the United States, Italy and Spain. Sources were T cells, B-cell-depleted T cells, or PBMCs; the material itself was cDNA or gDNA.

This CDR3 is built from 15 residues. Germline CDR1 is SGHNT and CDR2 is YYREEE (reference sequence). With 1 base clipped from V and 4 bases from J, the junction kept 3 bases outside the gene matches. In the authors' methods: It was from reference gene primer amplification that nucleated cell counts were estimated. Clones were read by immunoSEQ multiplex PCR, and TCRdb kept only the in-frame ones, dropping some. That table furnishes V, J and clone size, whereas the DNA furnished D and trimming. The repertoire holds about 140,000 clones, over 80% seen once, with over 9.5% in the top ten. The sample comprised peripheral blood. This TCR was recovered from a man aged 55 to 70 with active or convalescent COVID-19. V gene TRBV5-4 combines with J gene TRBJ2-5; TRBD1 matches at 11 bases. CDR3 protein: CASSLQGQGGETQYF. The CDR3, as DNA: TGTGCCAGCAGCTTGCAGGGACAGGGGGGAGAGACCCAGTACTTC. Complete variable domain (other parts from reference TRBV5-4 and TRBJ2-5): ETGVTQSPTHLIKTRGQQVTLRCSSQSGHNTVSWYQQALGQGPQFIFQYYREEENGRGNFPPRFSGLQFPNYSSELNVNALELDDSALYLCASSLQGQGGETQYFGPGTRLLVL.